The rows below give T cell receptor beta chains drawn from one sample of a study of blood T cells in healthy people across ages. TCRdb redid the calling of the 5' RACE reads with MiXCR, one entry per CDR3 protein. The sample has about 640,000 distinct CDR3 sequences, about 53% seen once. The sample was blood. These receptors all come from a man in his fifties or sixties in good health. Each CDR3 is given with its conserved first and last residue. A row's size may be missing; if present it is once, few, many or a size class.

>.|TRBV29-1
CSGGQPLGGYTF
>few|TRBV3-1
CASSHQGAYEQYF
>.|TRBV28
CASSSGGDGQPQHF
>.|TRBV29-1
CSVAAGATSYNEQFF
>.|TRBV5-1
CASSLEANEKLFF
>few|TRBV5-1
CASSLVAGYPYNEQFF
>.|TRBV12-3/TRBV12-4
CASTLVGGDTQYF
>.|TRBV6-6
CASSPPGSSSYNSPLHF
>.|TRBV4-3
CASSQDPAFLADTQYF
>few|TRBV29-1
CSVQPLAGGEQYF
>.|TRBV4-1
CASSQDLGFSGNTIYF
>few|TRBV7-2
CASSLSSTNEQFF
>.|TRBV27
CASSLRGSGGYTF
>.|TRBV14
CASSQVQPNSPLHF
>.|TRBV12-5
CASGLVSGRGETQYF
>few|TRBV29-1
CSVEAGGGGYTF
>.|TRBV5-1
CASSSTGTHQETQYF
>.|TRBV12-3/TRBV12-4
CASSRSGGTQYF
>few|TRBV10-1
CASSEASGASDTQYF
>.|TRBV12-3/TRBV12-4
CASSPTRDSYGYTF
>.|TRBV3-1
CASSQDRGGLVETQYF
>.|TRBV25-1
CASSGAGTVYNEQFF
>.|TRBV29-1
CSVRYRTENTEAFF
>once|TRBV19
CASSANRETQYF